The 29 T cell receptor beta chains in this list originate from one sample, sequenced in a study of OX40 agonist ivuxolimab in advanced cancers. Using immunoSEQ multiplex PCR, the repertoire was profiled, and TCRdb retains in-frame clones only, with some absent. The sample has a few thousand clones, 70% to 75% seen once; the top ten hold around 65%. The sequenced sample was CD4+ or CD8+ T cells sorted from blood, obtained in a trial of the OX40 agonist ivuxolimab. The receptors derive from an adult with an advanced solid tumor such as melanoma, head and neck, liver or kidney cancer.

This chain uses TRBV5-1 with TRBJ2-7; 11 bases match TRBD2. The CDR3 is 16 residues long. With 5 bases clipped from V and 2 bases from J, the junction kept 9 bases outside the gene matches. Germline loops: CDR1 SGHRS, CDR2 YFSETQ. This chain's CDR3 is CASRFEPGLAAYEQYF. CDR3 bases: TGCGCCAGCAGATTCGAGCCGGGACTAGCGGCCTACGAGCAGTACTTC.

The gene calls are TRBV9 and TRBJ2-1; the match to TRBD2 covers 10 bases. V was clipped by 4 bases and J by 7 bases; unmatched bases: 14. This CDR3 is 17 amino acids long. The germline V gene encodes CDR1 SGDLS and CDR2 YYNGEE. This chain's CDR3 is CASSPRLAGLPGNEQFF. The CDR3, as DNA: TGTGCCAGCAGCCCTCGACTAGCGGGCCTCCCAGGTAATGAGCAGTTCTTC. Combining the CDR3 with reference TRBV9 and TRBJ2-1 gives the whole variable domain DSGVTQTPKHLITATGQRVTLRCSPRSGDLSVYWYQQSLDQGLQFLIQYYNGEERAKGNILERFSAQQFPDLHSELNLSSLELGDSALYFCASSPRLAGLPGNEQFFGPGTRLTVL.

This clone came up a few times. The V gene is TRBV4-1, the J gene TRBJ1-5, with D perhaps TRBD1 (5 bases). V was trimmed by 0 bases and J by 7 bases, leaving 13 bases between them. From germline, CDR1 is MGHRA and CDR2 YSYEKL. The length of the CDR3 is 15 residues. The CDR3 nucleotides are TGCGCCAGCAGCCAAGATACCGCAGGGTTCCAGCCCCAGCATTTT. Translated: CASSQDTAGFQPQHF.

This chain uses TRBV6-7 with TRBJ1-1; D is possibly TRBD1 (6 bases). TRBV6-7 counts as an open reading frame of uncertain function. The ends were cut back, 6 bases at V and 3 bases at J, with 17 bases in the middle. The CDR3 is 15 residues long. In DNA, the CDR3 is TGTGCCAGCAGCTTTACGGGGGCTGGGGACACTGAAGCTTTCTTT. As protein: CASSFTGAGDTEAFF.

This clone was seen repeatedly, ten times or more. The genes are TRBV29-1 and TRBJ2-2, with 8 bases identical to TRBD2. The germline V gene encodes CDR1 SQVTM and CDR2 ANQGSEA. V lost 6 bases and J lost 5; bases outside the gene matches: 5. The CDR3 is made up of 13 amino acids. This CDR3 reads CSVQLAETGELFF. As DNA, the CDR3 is TGCAGCGTACAACTAGCGGAGACCGGGGAGCTGTTTTTT.

CDR3 loop: CASSLGGSYEQYF. CDR3 sequence (DNA): TGTGCCAGCAGCTTAGGGGGTTCCTACGAGCAGTACTTC. The chain is built from TRBV11-2 and TRBJ2-7, with D uncertain. CDR1 is SGHAT and CDR2 is FQNNGV in the germline V gene. This CDR3 comprises 13 residues. V lost 1 base to trimming and J lost 1 base, with 5 bases between them.

The CDR3 loop is CATSTSSGAVEQFF. Here the CDR3 DNA reads TGTGCCACCAGCACCTCCTCGGGGGCCGTCGAGCAGTTCTTC. The chain couples TRBV15 to TRBJ2-1; D may correspond to TRBD1 or TRBD2 (6 bases each). The germline gives CDR1 LNHNV, CDR2 YYDKDF (reference sequence). The CDR3 consists of 14 residues. Trimming removed 4 bases from V and 10 bases from J, with 17 bases in between. Combining the CDR3 with reference TRBV15 and TRBJ2-1 gives the whole variable domain DAMVIQNPRYQVTQFGKPVTLSCSQTLNHNVMYWYQQKSSQAPKLLFHYYDKDFNNEADTPDNFQSRRPNTSFCFLDIRSPGLGDTAMYLCATSTSSGAVEQFFGPGTRLTVL.

By frequency in the sample, this clone is medium-sized. The chain joins TRBV7-6 to TRBJ2-5, with 7 bases fitting TRBD1. The V gene end was trimmed by 5 bases and the J gene end by 5 bases; junction bases not matched to a gene: 17. CDR1 is SGHVS, CDR2 FNYEAQ, per germline. The CDR3 is 17 amino acids. CDR3 coding DNA: TGTGCCAGCAGCGCAGCGACAGGGCCTGGCGGTAGGGAGACCCAGTACTTC. It yields the protein CASSAATGPGGRETQYF.

The V and J genes are TRBV27 and TRBJ2-7; D not certain. Germline CDR1 and CDR2: MNHEY and SMNVEV (reference sequence). The CDR3 has 15 residues. V lost 1 base to trimming and J lost 0 bases, with 10 bases between them. CDR3 DNA sequence: TGTGCCAGCAGTTTATTTCCACAGTCCTCCTACGAGCAGTACTTC. This translates into CASSLFPQSSYEQYF.

This chain uses TRBV9 with TRBJ1-4, with 7 bases lining up with TRBD1. The junction had 5 bases not matched to a gene; V was cut back by 0 bases and J by 3 bases. This CDR3 has 16 residues. CDR1 and CDR2 (germline): SGDLS, YYNGEE. In DNA form, the CDR3 reads TGTGCCAGCAGCGTAGAAGACAGGGCCCCTAATGAAAAACTGTTTTTT. As protein: CASSVEDRAPNEKLFF. Using reference TRBV9 and TRBJ1-4 for the parts outside the CDR3, the full variable domain is DSGVTQTPKHLITATGQRVTLRCSPRSGDLSVYWYQQSLDQGLQFLIQYYNGEERAKGNILERFSAQQFPDLHSELNLSSLELGDSALYFCASSVEDRAPNEKLFFGSGTQLSVL.

The rearrangement joins TRBV9 to TRBJ2-5; possibly TRBD2 for D (6 bases). The CDR3 is 15 amino acids. V was clipped by 0 bases and J by 5 bases, with 14 bases between them. The germline V gene has CDR1 SGDLS and CDR2 YYNGEE. CDR3 amino acids: CASSVDGAGTETQYF. The DNA for the CDR3 is TGTGCCAGCAGCGTAGACGGGGCGGGGACGGAGACCCAGTACTTC.

As concerns this clone: The germline gene is not matched at one end of the junction; a read error may be the cause. The rearrangement uses TRBV7-3 and TRBJ1-2; D not resolved. The CDR3 loop spans 11 amino acids. Germline values: CDR1 SGHTA, CDR2 FQGTGA. DNA for the CDR3: TGTGCCAGCAGTGAGAATGAAGAACCACCCTTC. This encodes CASSENEEPPF. Full variable domain (remainder filled in from reference TRBV7-3 and TRBJ1-2): GAGVSQTPSNKVTEKGKYVELRCDPISGHTALYWYRQSLGQGPEFLIYFQGTGAADDSGLPNDRFFAVRPEGSVSTLKIQRTERGDSAVYLCASSENEEPPFGSGTRLTVV.

The J gene is TRBJ2-6, the V gene TRBV7-7; D possibly corresponds to TRBD2 (5 bases). CDR1 SSHAT and CDR2 FNYEAQ come from the germline V gene (reference sequence). The V end was cut by 5 bases, the J end by 1 base, with 9 bases between. This CDR3 is built from 15 residues. The CDR3 bases are TGTGCCAGCAGCCCCGAGGGATCTGGGGCCAACGTCCTGACTTTC. Protein sequence: CASSPEGSGANVLTF.

The chain couples TRBV7-3 to TRBJ2-3; perhaps D is TRBD1 or TRBD2 (6 bases each). The CDR3 runs 15 residues. Germline CDR1 and CDR2: SGHTA and FQGTGA. Trimming removed 3 bases from V and 2 bases from J, with 12 bases in between. CDR3 sequence: CASSLGGSYTDTQYF. CDR3 sequence (DNA): TGTGCCAGCAGCTTGGGGGGCTCATACACAGATACGCAGTATTTT.

The chain links TRBV6-6 to TRBJ1-1; D call uncertain. V lost 4 bases to trimming and J lost 7 bases, with 7 bases between them. The germline V gene encodes CDR1 MNHNY and CDR2 SVGAGI (reference sequence). This CDR3 contains 11 residues. The CDR3 DNA sequence: TGTGCCAGCAGTTTTAGTCTTGAAGCTTTCTTT. Encoded protein: CASSFSLEAFF.

The rearrangement links TRBV19 to TRBJ1-2; D might be TRBD1 (5 bases). The CDR3 consists of 11 residues. The V end lost 7 bases, the J end lost 7 bases, and 10 bases lay between the germline ends. Germline V gene data show CDR1 as LNHDA and CDR2 as SQIVND (reference sequence). The CDR3, as DNA: TGTGCCAGTAATGCGGGGACTGGCTACACCTTC. Translated, it gives CASNAGTGYTF.

The chain recombines TRBV9 with TRBJ2-3, with 10 bases identical to TRBD2. The germline gives CDR1 SGDLS, CDR2 YYNGEE. V trimming: 3 bases; J trimming: 2 bases; junction bases outside the gene matches: 18. The length of the CDR3 is 20 residues. CDR3 residues: CASSERLVAGGSPPTDTQYF. The DNA of the CDR3 is TGTGCCAGCAGCGAAAGACTTGTAGCGGGGGGATCCCCCCCCACAGATACGCAGTATTTT.

J is TRBJ2-5 and V is TRBV19; D gene ambiguous. The J call may be wrong; the DNA end is better matched by TRBJ2-7. In germline, CDR1 is LNHDA, CDR2 SQIVND (reference sequence). The CDR3 contains 13 residues. Here the CDR3 DNA reads TGTGCCAGTAGTATAGGTGGCAGCACCGAGCAGTACTTC. Its protein product is CASSIGGSTEQYF.

This rearrangement joins TRBV18 to TRBJ2-5; possible D gene TRBD1, 5 bases. CDR1 and CDR2 from the germline V gene are KGHSH and LQKENI. CDR3 length: 16 residues. V lost 0 bases to trimming and J lost 3 bases, with 14 bases between them. This CDR3 is CASSPPIGVLEETQYF. The CDR3 nucleotides are TGTGCCAGCTCACCACCGATAGGGGTATTAGAAGAGACCCAGTACTTC.

This chain links TRBV19 with TRBJ1-1, with TRBD1 as a possible D gene (5 bases). The length of the CDR3 is 14 residues. Trimming shortened V by 3 bases and J by 2 bases, and 10 bases separated the two germline ends. Germline CDR1 LNHDA, CDR2 SQIVND (reference sequence). The DNA for the CDR3 is TGTGCCAGTAGTATTGCAGGGCTAAACACTGAAGCTTTCTTT. This translates into CASSIAGLNTEAFF. The full variable domain, in which reference TRBV19 and TRBJ1-1 provide the parts outside the CDR3, is DGGITQSPKYLFRKEGQNVTLSCEQNLNHDAMYWYRQDPGQGLRLIYYSQIVNDFQKGDIAEGYSVSREKKESFPLTVTSAQKNPTAFYLCASSIAGLNTEAFFGQGTRLTVV.

This rearrangement joins TRBV27 to TRBJ2-7; D is possibly TRBD2 (7 bases). V shed 3 bases and J shed 0 bases, with 15 bases lying between them. This CDR3 has 16 amino acids. Germline V gene data show CDR1 as MNHEY and CDR2 as SMNVEV (reference sequence). As DNA, the CDR3 is TGTGCCAGCAGTTTCCTCAGGGGCGGGAGCTCCTACGAGCAGTACTTC. This codes for CASSFLRGGSSYEQYF.

This clone was observed a few times. This chain links TRBV7-6 with TRBJ2-2; 10 bases fit TRBD1. Germline lookup yields CDR1 SGHVS and CDR2 FNYEAQ. This CDR3 contains 17 residues. The trim removed 3 bases at V and 0 bases at J, leaving 4 bases unmatched. CDR3 in amino acids: CASSFIGQGANTGELFF. For the CDR3, the DNA is TGTGCCAGCAGCTTTATAGGACAGGGGGCGAACACCGGGGAGCTGTTTTTT.

This clone has more than one count but fewer than ten. The rearrangement uses TRBV7-2 and TRBJ1-6; the match to TRBD1 covers 9 bases. With V trimmed by 1 base and J by 6 bases, 4 bases remained unmatched. Germline CDR1 is SGHTA and CDR2 is FQGNSA. The CDR3 is made up of 16 amino acids. The DNA for the CDR3 is TGTGCCAGCAGCTTAGTAGGGGACAGGGTTAATTCACCCCTCCACTTT. Amino acids: CASSLVGDRVNSPLHF.

V and J are TRBV9 and TRBJ2-1; TRBD2 might be the D (6 bases). V lost 6 bases and J lost 9, with 16 bases in between. The CDR3 contains 13 residues. CDR1 and CDR2 (germline): SGDLS, YYNGEE. CDR3 sequence (DNA): TGTGCCAGCAACTCGGGGGACGACAGTGAGCAGTTCTTC. Encoded protein: CASNSGDDSEQFF.

The CDR3 sequence: CASNEDNSYEQYF. The CDR3 DNA reads TGTGCCAGCAATGAGGACAATTCCTACGAGCAGTACTTC. V and J are TRBV2 and TRBJ2-7; D may be TRBD1 (5 bases). Per the germline V gene, CDR1 is SNHLY and CDR2 is FYNNEI. Trimming pared 7 bases from V and 1 base from J, leaving 11 bases between. This CDR3 spans 13 amino acids.

CDR3 amino acids: CASSPKGTVNQPQHF. The CDR3 region has the DNA TGTGCCAGCTCACCAAAAGGGACAGTCAATCAGCCCCAGCATTTT. The rearrangement uses TRBV18 and TRBJ1-5; 7 positions agree with TRBD1. Germline loops: CDR1 KGHSH, CDR2 LQKENI. This CDR3 has 15 residues. V gave up 2 bases and J gave up 3 bases; unmatched junction bases: 4. The full variable domain, with the rest looked up from reference TRBV18 and TRBJ1-5, is NAGVMQNPRHLVRRRGQEARLRCSPMKGHSHVYWYRQLPEEGLKFMVYLQKENIIDESGMPKERFSAEFPKEGPSILRIQQVVRGDSAAYFCASSPKGTVNQPQHFGDGTRLSIL.

This chain joins TRBV5-6 and TRBJ2-5; D is perhaps TRBD2 (5 bases). The V gene's germline CDR1 is SGHDT and CDR2 YYEEEE. The V gene lost 5 bases and the J gene lost 11 bases, with 16 bases spanning the gap. The CDR3 runs to 12 residues. CDR3 in amino acids: CASRLATGEQYF. CDR3 nucleotide sequence: TGTGCCAGCAGGTTAGCGACCGGGGAGCAGTACTTC.

This clone was counted once. This chain uses TRBV4-3 with TRBJ2-7; possible D gene TRBD2, 6 bases. The CDR3 spans 15 residues. Germline values: CDR1 LGHNA, CDR2 YSLEER. The germline V and J ends were trimmed by 4 bases and 0 bases, with 13 bases remaining between them. The CDR3 nucleotides are TGCGCCAGCAGCCCAACGGAGGAGGGCTCCTACGAGCAGTACTTC. Its translation is CASSPTEEGSYEQYF.

This chain joins TRBV7-2 and TRBJ2-1; a weak D match, TRBD2 (8 bases). Deletions cut 5 bases from V and 1 base from J, with 15 bases between. Germline CDR1 SGHTA, CDR2 FQGNSA. CDR3 length: 16 amino acids. This chain's CDR3 is CASSRQGLVSYNEQFF. The CDR3 DNA reads as TGTGCCAGCAGCAGACAGGGACTAGTTTCCTACAATGAGCAGTTCTTC.